The TCR beta chain under discussion was sequenced for a study of blood T cell repertoires in COVID-19. Study-wide background: There were acute and convalescent COVID-19 samples, and they came from the United States, Italy and Spain. PBMCs, B-cell-depleted T cells, or T cells were the source of the cDNA or gDNA that made up the material.

Source study methods: Estimated nucleated cell counts came from reference gene primer amplification. The table came from immunoSEQ multiplex PCR; TCRdb's copy has only in-frame clones and leaves some out. Clone size and the V and J calls come from that table; the DNA yielded D and trimming. The top ten hold roughly a fifth of the sample, which has 99,000 or so clones, about three quarters seen once. The material sequenced was peripheral blood. The receptor comes from a woman in her sixties or seventies with acute or convalescent COVID-19.

The CDR3 DNA reads TGTGCCACCAGTGACACCGGGACAGGGAATGAAAAACTGTTTTTT. This encodes CATSDTGTGNEKLFF. V is TRBV24-1 and J is TRBJ1-4; 9 bases are shared with TRBD1. The J segment lost 5 bases and the V segment lost 4 bases, leaving 4 bases of the junction unmatched. CDR1 KGHDR and CDR2 SFDVKD come from the germline V gene. The length of the CDR3 is 15 residues.